The clone carrying this T cell receptor beta chain was detected a few times. The sample comes from a study of blood T cell repertoires in COVID-19. Study information: Both acute and convalescent COVID-19 samples were obtained from the United States, Italy and Spain.

Trimming shortened V by 3 bases and J by 3 bases, and 27 bases separated the two germline ends. CDR1 is MDHEN and CDR2 is SYDVKM in the germline V gene. The CDR3 totals 20 residues. Seattle-derived patients entered the study during active infection and were followed longitudinally. Authors' methods: Reference gene primer amplification yielded estimated nucleated cell counts. Clones were read by immunoSEQ multiplex PCR, and TCRdb kept only the in-frame ones, dropping some. V, J and clone size reflect that table, while D and trimming were determined from the DNA. The table has approximately 70,000 clones, approximately 80% seen once.

The sample consisted of peripheral blood. The source is a man between 60 and 75 years old with COVID-19, enrolled during active disease. This sequence joins TRBV28 and TRBJ1-5; weak D call: TRBD1 (6 bases). The CDR3 DNA sequence: TGTGCCAGCAGTTTCCTCTACAACTTTGTACGACAGGCTCACAATCAGCCCCAGCATTTT. Protein: CASSFLYNFVRQAHNQPQHF.